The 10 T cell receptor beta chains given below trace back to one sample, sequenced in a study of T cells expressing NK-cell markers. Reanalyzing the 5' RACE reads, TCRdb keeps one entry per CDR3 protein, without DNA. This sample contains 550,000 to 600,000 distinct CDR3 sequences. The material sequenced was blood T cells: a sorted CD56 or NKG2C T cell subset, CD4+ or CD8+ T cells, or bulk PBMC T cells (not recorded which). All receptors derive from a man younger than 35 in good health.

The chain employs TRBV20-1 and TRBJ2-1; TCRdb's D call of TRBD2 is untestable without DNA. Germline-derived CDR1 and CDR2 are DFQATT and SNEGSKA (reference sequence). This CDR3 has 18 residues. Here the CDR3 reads CSARDTPLAGGKKNEQFF.

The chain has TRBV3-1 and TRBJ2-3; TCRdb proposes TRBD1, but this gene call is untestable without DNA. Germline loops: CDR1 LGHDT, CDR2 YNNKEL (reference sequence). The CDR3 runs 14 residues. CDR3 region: CASSQVGHTDTQYF.

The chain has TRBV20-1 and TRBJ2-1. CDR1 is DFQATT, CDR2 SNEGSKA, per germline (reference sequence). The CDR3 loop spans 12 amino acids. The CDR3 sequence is CSALGAPNEQFF.

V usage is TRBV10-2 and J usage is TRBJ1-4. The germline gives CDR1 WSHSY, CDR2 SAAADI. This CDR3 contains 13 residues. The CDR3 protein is CASMVGFNEKLFF.

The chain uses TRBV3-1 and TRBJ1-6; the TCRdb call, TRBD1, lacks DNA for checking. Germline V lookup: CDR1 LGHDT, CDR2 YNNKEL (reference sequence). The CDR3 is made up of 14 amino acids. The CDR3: CASSRGGANSPLHF. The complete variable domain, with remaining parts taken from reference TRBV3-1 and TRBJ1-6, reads DTAVSQTPKYLVTQMGNDKSIKCEQNLGHDTMYWYKQDSKKFLKIMFSYNNKELIINETVPNRFSPKSPDKAHLNLHINSLELGDSAVYFCASSRGGANSPLHFGNGTRLTVT.

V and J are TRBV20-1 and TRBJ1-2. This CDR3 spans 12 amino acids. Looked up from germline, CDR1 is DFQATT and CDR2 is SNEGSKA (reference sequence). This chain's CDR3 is CSARSQVDGYTF.

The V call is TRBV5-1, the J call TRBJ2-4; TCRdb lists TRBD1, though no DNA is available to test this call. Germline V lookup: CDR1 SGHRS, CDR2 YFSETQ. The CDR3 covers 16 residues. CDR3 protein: CASSSRGRAAKNIQYF. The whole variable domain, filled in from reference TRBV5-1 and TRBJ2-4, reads KAGVTQTPRYLIKTRGQQVTLSCSPISGHRSVSWYQQTPGQGLQFLFEYFSETQRNKGNFPGRFSGRQFSNSRSEMNVSTLELGDSALYLCASSSRGRAAKNIQYFGAGTRLSVL.

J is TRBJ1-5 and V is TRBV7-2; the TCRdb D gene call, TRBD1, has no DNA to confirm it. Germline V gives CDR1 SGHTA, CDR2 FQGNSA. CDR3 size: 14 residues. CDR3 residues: CASSPTGVGQPQHF.

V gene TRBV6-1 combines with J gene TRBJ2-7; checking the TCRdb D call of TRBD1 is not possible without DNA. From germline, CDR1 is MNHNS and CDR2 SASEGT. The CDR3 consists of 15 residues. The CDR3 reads CASTSSGTSSYEQYF.

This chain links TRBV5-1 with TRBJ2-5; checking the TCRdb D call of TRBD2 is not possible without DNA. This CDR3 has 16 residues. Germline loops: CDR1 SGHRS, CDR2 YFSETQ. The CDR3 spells CASSLVLASGRETQYF.